The rows below give T cell receptor beta chains drawn from one sample of a study of T cell changes during pregnancy in multiple sclerosis. Using immunoSEQ multiplex PCR, the repertoire was profiled, and TCRdb retains in-frame clones only, with some absent. The sample contains about 47,000 clones, 93% of which appear only once. Sequenced material: peripheral blood, taken in the second trimester of pregnancy. These receptor sequences come from a female donor with multiple sclerosis, enrolled in a pregnancy study. Both conserved end residues are part of each CDR3. The D gene is left open where the match is weak. For some rows the clone size is stated as once, few or many, or as a class when expanded; others skip it.

TRBD2 | TRBJ2-1 | once | TRBV6-5 | TGTGCCAGCAGTTCCGGGACTAGCTCTAGTCACAATGAGCAGTTCTTC | CASSSGTSSSHNEQFF
TRBD1 | TRBJ1-4 | - | TRBV29-1 | TGCAGCGTGGGACAGGGGGGGGAAAAACTGTTTTTT | CSVGQGGEKLFF
TRBD2 | TRBJ2-1 | many | TRBV6-4 | TGTGCCAGCAGTGGGACTAGCGGGGCGTACAATGAGCAGTTCTTC | CASSGTSGAYNEQFF
TRBD2 | TRBJ2-3 | - | TRBV18 | TGTGCCAGCTCACCCCTCCAAACTAGCGGGAGAACTACTAGCACAGATACGCAGTATTTT | CASSPLQTSGRTTSTDTQYF
TRBD1 | TRBJ2-1 | - | TRBV6-6 | TGTGCCAGCAGAAGGGACAGGGCGGTTCGGGAGCAGTTCTTC | CASRRDRAVREQFF
TRBD1 | TRBJ1-1 | - | TRBV11-1 | TGTGCCAGCAGCTTAAAAACAGGGGGGAGCACTGAAGCTTTCTTT | CASSLKTGGSTEAFF
- | TRBJ2-2 | - | TRBV27 | TGTGCCAGCAGTATGGGGAGACTCACCGGGGAGCTGTTTTTT | CASSMGRLTGELFF
- | TRBJ2-5 | - | TRBV15 | TGTGCCACCAGCAGAGAGGCGAACAGGGCCAAGACCCAGTACTTC | CATSREANRAKTQYF
- | TRBJ1-2 | - | TRBV4-1 | TGCGCCAGCAGCCAAGAGGGCAGGGCGAGAAGAAACTATGGCTACACCTTC | CASSQEGRARRNYGYTF
- | TRBJ2-3 | - | TRBV29-1 | TGCAGCGTTGATGAGGGGGGCGGGAGAGGGCCAGATACGCAGTATTTT | CSVDEGGGRGPDTQYF
TRBD1 | TRBJ1-2 | - | TRBV4-3 | TGCGCCAGCAGCCAAGGGACAGGGGGTAACTATGGCTACACCTTC | CASSQGTGGNYGYTF
- | TRBJ1-2 | - | TRBV5-4 | TGTGCCAGCAGGGCAGGGAATAACTATGGCTACACCTTC | CASRAGNNYGYTF
- | TRBJ1-2 | once | TRBV10-3 | TGTGCCACCACCACCGGGCAGGGATCGTACTATGGCTACACCTTC | CATTTGQGSYYGYTF
- | TRBJ1-3 | - | TRBV7-2 | TGTGCCAGCAGCCAAAGTGGCCGTTCTGGAAACACCATATATTTT | CASSQSGRSGNTIYF
TRBD1 | TRBJ2-7 | - | TRBV11-3 | TGTGCCAGCAGCAGACTGCCGGGACAGGGGTTCATCTACGAGCAGTACTTC | CASSRLPGQGFIYEQYF
TRBD1 | TRBJ2-7 | once | TRBV28 | TGTGCCAGCAGAACCGACAGGGAATCCTACGAGCAGTACTTC | CASRTDRESYEQYF
- | TRBJ2-7 | - | TRBV7-2 | TGTGCCAGCAGCTTTAACAGGGAGTTCGACGAGCAGTACTTC | CASSFNREFDEQYF
- | TRBJ1-1 | - | TRBV6-5 | TGTGCCAGCAGTTACCGAGCTGAAGCTTTCTTT | CASSYRAEAFF
- | TRBJ1-3 | - | TRBV9 | TGTGCCAGCAGCGTGTACTCCGGGACAAACCCCTCTGGAAACACCATATATTTT | CASSVYSGTNPSGNTIYF
- | TRBJ1-3 | - | TRBV9 | TGTGCCAGCAGGGAGAACTCTGGAAACACCATATATTTT | CASRENSGNTIYF
TRBD1 | TRBJ2-5 | once | TRBV2 | TGTGCCAGCCCAACAGACAGGGGTCGGCGAGAGACCCAGTACTTC | CASPTDRGRRETQYF
TRBD1 | TRBJ2-5 | - | TRBV19 | TGTGCCAGTAGTATGGATAACAGGGGAAGAGAGACCCAGTACTTC | CASSMDNRGRETQYF
- | TRBJ2-1 | - | TRBV7-2 | TGTGCCAGCAGAAAAGGAGGGTCCTACAATGAGCAGTTCTTC | CASRKGGSYNEQFF
- | TRBJ2-5 | - | TRBV2 | TGTGCCAGCAGTGAATTGATCGCGGGGGAGACCCAGTACTTC | CASSELIAGETQYF
- | TRBJ2-3 | - | TRBV5-1 | TGCGCCAGCAGCTTGGGACAGTCCACAGATACGCAGTATTTT | CASSLGQSTDTQYF
TRBD2 | TRBJ2-3 | - | TRBV7-7 | TGTGCTAGCAGCTTAGGGACTAGCGGGAGTAATAACGGGTATACGCAGTATTTT | CASSLGTSGSNNGYTQYF
- | TRBJ2-6 | - | TRBV29-1 | TGCAGCGTTGCGGGGACTGGGGCCAACGTCCTGACTTTC | CSVAGTGANVLTF
- | TRBJ2-2 | few | TRBV7-3 | TGTGCCAGCAGCACGGGACTTCAAGGGGAGCTGTTTTTT | CASSTGLQGELFF
- | TRBJ2-2 | - | TRBV6-6 | TGTGCCAGCAGTTACATCAGGGTCGAGGAGCTGTTTTTT | CASSYIRVEELFF
- | TRBJ2-3 | - | TRBV6-1 | TGTGCCAGCAGTGAAGCGGGTTACGGCGGCTATAGCACAGATACGCAGTATTTT | CASSEAGYGGYSTDTQYF
- | TRBJ2-7 | - | TRBV4-2 | TGTGCCAGCAGCCAAGAAACTACAGGGATACCCTACGAGCAGTACTTC | CASSQETTGIPYEQYF
- | TRBJ1-2 | - | TRBV6-5 | TGTGCCAGCAGCGGGAATAACTATGGCTACACCTTC | CASSGNNYGYTF
- | TRBJ2-2 | - | TRBV7-9 | TGTGCCAGCAGCTTACAGGGTACCACCGGGGAGCTGTTTTTT | CASSLQGTTGELFF
TRBD2 | TRBJ2-3 | - | TRBV14 | TGTGCCAGCAGCCAAGAGCTAGCGGGGCTAACCCGCACAGATACGCAGTATTTT | CASSQELAGLTRTDTQYF
TRBD2 | TRBJ2-1 | - | TRBV19 | TGTGCCAGTAGTTCGGGACTAGCGGGAGGGCCGAAGTACAACGATGAGCAGTTCTTC | CASSSGLAGGPKYNDEQFF
TRBD1 | TRBJ2-5 | - | TRBV9 | TGTGCCAGCAGCCGAACAGGGGAGGAGACCCAGTACTTC | CASSRTGEETQYF
TRBD1 | TRBJ2-7 | - | TRBV6-5 | TGTGCCAGCAGCTCGGGACAGGGTGCCGAGCAGTACTTC | CASSSGQGAEQYF
- | TRBJ2-6 | - | TRBV7-9 | TGTGCCAGCAGCTTAGAGGCCCGAGGGACTGGGGCCAACGTCCTGACTTTC | CASSLEARGTGANVLTF
TRBD1 | TRBJ1-2 | once | TRBV6-5 | TGTGCCAGCAGGCCAGGGGGCGACTATGGCTACACCTTC | CASRPGGDYGYTF
- | TRBJ2-7 | - | TRBV19 | TGTGCCACATCCCAGTTGACTTCCAGCTCCTACGAGCAGTACTTC | CATSQLTSSSYEQYF
- | TRBJ1-1 | - | TRBV6-5 | TGTGCCAGCAGCTATGAGCTGAACACTGAAGCTTTCTTT | CASSYELNTEAFF
TRBD1 | TRBJ1-1 | - | TRBV9 | TGTGCCAGCAGCGTTTCGACAGGGATGAACACTGAAGCTTTCTTT | CASSVSTGMNTEAFF
TRBD2 | TRBJ2-3 | - | TRBV23-1 | TGCGCCAGCAAATACCCACGAGCGGGATTGACAGATACGCAGTATTTT | CASKYPRAGLTDTQYF
- | TRBJ2-1 | - | TRBV6-4 | TGTGCCAGCAGCCTGGCACAGGGAGTAGTAAGTGAGCAGTTCTTC | CASSLAQGVVSEQFF
- | TRBJ2-7 | - | TRBV5-1 | TGCGCCAGCAGCTTGGGGACTGGGCGCTACGAGCAGTACTTC | CASSLGTGRYEQYF